Included here is one T cell receptor (beta chain) sequence, with context. Its target is not known. The record originates from a study of shared clonotypes between healthy human individuals. Study at large: Every donor yielded three CD4 naive, three CD4 memory, two CD8 naive and one CD8 memory plate.

Some clones are missing from TCRdb's copy, which holds only in-frame ones; the method was immunoSEQ multiplex PCR. Among about 700,000 clones listed, 90% to 95% were seen once. Study observations and caveats: Donors were few, which limited the genetic and exposure-history diversity represented. Non-shared clonotypes were found to have lower generation probabilities than the clonotypes that were shared by all four of the sorted-subset donors.

J was trimmed by 7 bases and V by 1 base; bases with no gene match: 8. The germline gives CDR1 SGHRS, CDR2 YFSETQ. The CDR3 extends over 14 amino acids. Positive CCR7 selection of CD45RO-negative cells yielded the naive CD8 cells, and terminally differentiated effector memory CD45RA+ cells were excluded. This TCR derives from a man between 25 and 39 years old in good health. Source material: naive CD8+ T cells sorted from blood. The rearrangement links TRBV5-1 to TRBJ2-7; 7 nucleotides align to TRBD2. DNA of the CDR3: TGCGCCAGCAGCTTGACGGGAGGTCCCAGGGAGCAGTACTTC. Translation: CASSLTGGPREQYF.